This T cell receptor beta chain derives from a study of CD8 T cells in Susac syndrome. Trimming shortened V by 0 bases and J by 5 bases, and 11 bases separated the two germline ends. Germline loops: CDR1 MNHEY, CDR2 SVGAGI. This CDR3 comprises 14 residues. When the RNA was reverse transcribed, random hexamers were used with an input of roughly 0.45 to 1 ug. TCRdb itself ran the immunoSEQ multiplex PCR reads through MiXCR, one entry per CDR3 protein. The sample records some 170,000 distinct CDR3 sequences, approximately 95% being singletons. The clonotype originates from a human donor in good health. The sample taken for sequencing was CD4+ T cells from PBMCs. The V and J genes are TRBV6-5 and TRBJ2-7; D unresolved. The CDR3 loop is CASSYSTATHEQYF. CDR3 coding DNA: TGTGCCAGCAGTTACTCGACGGCAACCCACGAGCAGTACTTC.